The 30 T cell receptor beta chains given below trace back to one sample, sequenced in a study of vaccination and CD4 T cells after COVID-19. Once obtained from cultured CD4+ T cells, the DNA was sequenced using the Oncomine TCR Beta short-read assay. TCRdb processed the PCR reads anew with MiXCR; each CDR3 protein has one entry. This sample has about 22,000 distinct CDR3 sequences, with 30% to 35% found just once. These receptors' targets are unknown. Treatment in this sample: approximately 9-day PBMC culture with coronavirus spike peptide pools or control peptides (ViraFEST assay). The sample taken for sequencing was cultured CD4+ T cells from blood. The origin of the receptors is a human donor with COVID-19.

The rearrangement links TRBV20-1 to TRBJ1-2; 7 bases are shared with TRBD1. The junction had 15 bases not matched to a gene; V was cut back by 3 bases and J by 2 bases. The germline CDR1 and CDR2 sequences are DFQATT and SNEGSKA (reference sequence). This CDR3 contains 17 residues. The CDR3 nucleotides are TGCAGTGCTAGGGGGGGAGGGGGCTACCGCATAAACTATGGCTACACCTTC. Its translation is CSARGGGGYRINYGYTF.

This clonotype was picked up a small number of times. V usage is TRBV6-1 and J usage is TRBJ1-3; D is possibly TRBD1 (6 bases). The V gene lost 5 bases and the J gene lost 8 bases, with 19 bases spanning the gap. This CDR3 contains 15 residues. Germline assignment: CDR1 MNHNS and CDR2 SASEGT. The CDR3 reads CASSPTGTITDTIYF. The DNA for the CDR3 is TGTGCCAGCAGTCCTACCGGGACAATCACGGACACCATATATTTT.

This clonotype was seen only a few times. The rearrangement joins TRBV7-6 to TRBJ2-5; either TRBD1 or TRBD2 may supply D (5 bases each). This CDR3 contains 15 residues. Trimming removed 3 bases at V and 1 base at J, with 12 bases between. CDR1 and CDR2 from the germline V gene are SGHVS and FNYEAQ. The CDR3 loop reads CASSLNPGPQETQYF. CDR3 sequence (DNA): TGTGCCAGCAGCTTGAACCCGGGGCCCCAAGAGACCCAGTACTTC.

In its sample, this clonotype was seen a few times. The chain uses TRBV6-1 and TRBJ2-3, with TRBD1 matching 7 bases. Germline V gives CDR1 MNHNS, CDR2 SASEGT. The CDR3 has 17 amino acids. V shed 6 bases and J 0 bases; nucleotides not matched to a gene: 12. CDR3 residues: CASRTGARRASTDTQYF. CDR3 nucleotides: TGTGCCAGCAGAACAGGGGCTAGAAGGGCTAGCACAGATACGCAGTATTTT.

The chain has TRBV19 and TRBJ1-1, with D uncertain. From germline, CDR1 is LNHDA and CDR2 SQIVND (reference sequence). There are 15 residues in the CDR3. V lost 8 bases to trimming and J lost 0 bases, with 16 bases between them. CDR3 residues: CASCPRGIMNTEAFF. As DNA, the CDR3 is TGTGCCAGTTGCCCCCGGGGAATCATGAACACTGAAGCTTTCTTT. Using reference TRBV19 and TRBJ1-1 for the parts outside the CDR3, the full variable domain is DGGITQSPKYLFRKEGQNVTLSCEQNLNHDAMYWYRQDPGQGLRLIYYSQIVNDFQKGDIAEGYSVSREKKESFPLTVTSAQKNPTAFYLCASCPRGIMNTEAFFGQGTRLTVV.

This clonotype was counted between two and nine times. V is TRBV12-3 or TRBV12-4 and J is TRBJ1-2; D possibly corresponds to TRBD1 (5 bases). The length of the CDR3 is 14 residues. Trimming left V 2 bases short and J 8 bases short, with 15 bases between. CDR3 region: CASSLRVGTEGYTF. In DNA form, the CDR3 reads TGTGCCAGCAGTTTAAGGGTAGGGACTGAAGGCTACACCTTC.

This chain connects TRBV6-5 to TRBJ2-6; D not certain. This CDR3 region has 17 residues. Germline loops: CDR1 MNHEY, CDR2 SVGAGI. V lost 0 bases to trimming and J lost 4 bases, with 13 bases between them. DNA of the CDR3: TGTGCCAGCAGTTACTCTCAAGGCCGCCGGGGGGCCAACGTCCTGACTTTC. It is translated as CASSYSQGRRGANVLTF.

This clonotype was counted between two and nine times. The J gene is TRBJ1-6, the V gene TRBV7-2; weak D call: TRBD1 (5 bases). Germline values: CDR1 SGHTA, CDR2 FQGNSA. Trimming cost V 1 base and J 7 bases, with 11 bases left between them. The CDR3 spans 15 residues. The chain's CDR3 is CASSLVSGTNSPLHF. The DNA for the CDR3 is TGTGCCAGCAGCTTAGTATCTGGGACCAATTCACCCCTCCACTTT.

The chain employs TRBV5-1 and TRBJ2-6; 7 positions agree with TRBD1. Germline V CDR1 and CDR2: SGHRS, YFSETQ. Trimming at V came to 1 base and at J to 1 base, leaving 8 bases not matched to a gene. The CDR3 is 18 amino acids. CDR3 sequence: CASSLPGTATSGANVLTF. CDR3 nucleotide sequence: TGCGCCAGCAGCTTGCCCGGGACAGCGACATCTGGGGCCAACGTCCTGACTTTC.

This clonotype was counted between two and nine times. The V gene is TRBV10-3, the J gene TRBJ1-2, with a possible D match to TRBD1 (5 bases). The germline V and J ends were trimmed by 10 bases and 4 bases, with 19 bases remaining between them. The germline V gene has CDR1 ENHRY and CDR2 SYGVKD. This CDR3 contains 14 residues. The DNA of the CDR3 is TGTGCCACCAACGCCCAAGTTGGGGGCTATGGCTACACCTTC. Translation gives CATNAQVGGYGYTF.

This chain uses TRBV9 with TRBJ1-5; no clear D. Trimming pared 2 bases from V and 4 bases from J, leaving 13 bases between. This CDR3 contains 15 residues. Germline loops: CDR1 SGDLS, CDR2 YYNGEE. The DNA for the CDR3 is TGTGCCAGCAGCGTGCAAGACGGAGGGAATCAGCCCCAGCATTTT. Translating it yields CASSVQDGGNQPQHF. The full variable domain, in which reference TRBV9 and TRBJ1-5 provide the parts outside the CDR3, is DSGVTQTPKHLITATGQRVTLRCSPRSGDLSVYWYQQSLDQGLQFLIQYYNGEERAKGNILERFSAQQFPDLHSELNLSSLELGDSALYFCASSVQDGGNQPQHFGDGTRLSIL.

The chain is built from TRBV2 and TRBJ2-7; D remains unclear. CDR3 length equals 14 residues. With 1 base removed from V and 7 bases from J, the gap between germline ends came to 14 bases. The germline CDR1 and CDR2 sequences are SNHLY and FYNNEI. The CDR3 region has the DNA TGTGCCAGCAGTGAAGGTCAGACGGGCAGGGAGCAGTACTTC. Encoded protein: CASSEGQTGREQYF.

As DNA, the CDR3 is TGCAGTGTCACCCCCAGCGGGGGGGCAGACATTCAGTACTTC. It yields the protein CSVTPSGGADIQYF. This sequence joins TRBV20-1 and TRBJ2-4; 10 bases map to TRBD2. CDR3 size: 14 residues. V lost 7 bases, J lost 8 bases, and 11 bases stayed unmatched. The V gene's germline CDR1 is DFQATT and CDR2 SNEGSKA (reference sequence).

This clonotype was observed a single time. One end of the junction does not line up with germline, which may come from a read error. This chain uses TRBV7-8 with TRBJ1-5, with 11 nucleotides matching TRBD1. Germline-derived CDR1 and CDR2 are SGHVS and FQNEAQ. The CDR3 runs 16 residues. CDR3: CASTLGQGAGNQPQHF. The CDR3 nucleotides read TGTGCCAGCACCTTAGGACAGGGGGCTGGCAATCAGCCCCAGCATTTT.

Only a few counts were recorded for this clonotype. The rearrangement uses TRBV28 and TRBJ2-7; D remains ambiguous. CDR1 MDHEN and CDR2 SYDVKM come from the germline V gene. CDR3 length equals 14 residues. V lost 4 bases, J lost 0 bases, and 10 bases lay in between. Here the CDR3 reads CASSSPGRSYEQYF. The CDR3, as DNA: TGTGCCAGCAGTTCTCCGGGCCGCTCCTACGAGCAGTACTTC.

The rearrangement uses TRBV10-2 and TRBJ2-5; 11 nucleotides line up with TRBD2. Germline CDR1 is WSHSY and CDR2 is SAAADI. The CDR3 is made up of 14 amino acids. The V gene end was trimmed by 9 bases and the J gene end by 5 bases; junction bases not matched to a gene: 8. This CDR3 reads CASGVAGGPETQYF. The CDR3 nucleotides read TGCGCCAGTGGGGTAGCGGGGGGGCCGGAGACCCAGTACTTC.

The rearrangement uses TRBV19 and TRBJ1-2; possibly TRBD1 for D (6 bases). In germline, CDR1 is LNHDA, CDR2 SQIVND (reference sequence). Trimming removed 0 bases from V and 6 bases from J, with 11 bases in between. CDR3 length: 14 amino acids. In nucleotides, the CDR3 is TGTGCCAGTAGTATAGATCTCAGGGGTCATGGCTACACCTTC. Amino acid sequence: CASSIDLRGHGYTF.

This clonotype is medium-sized (0.01 to 0.1%). The chain recombines TRBV7-8 with TRBJ1-5; a weak D match, TRBD1 (6 bases). CDR1 is SGHVS and CDR2 is FQNEAQ in the germline V gene. Trimming cost V 1 base and J 4 bases, with 11 bases left between them. The CDR3 spans 15 residues. DNA for the CDR3: TGTGCCAGCAGCTTAGTGGGGGCAGTTAATCAGCCCCAGCATTTT. Translating gives CASSLVGAVNQPQHF.

The chain uses TRBV7-2 and TRBJ1-2; no definite D call. V shed 5 bases and J shed 2 bases, with 12 bases lying between them. Germline CDR1 and CDR2: SGHTA and FQGNSA. The CDR3 covers 14 residues. CDR3 in DNA: TGTGCCAGCAGCCTTCCTACTGAAAACTATGGCTACACCTTC. This encodes CASSLPTENYGYTF.

The chain couples TRBV6-1 to TRBJ2-6; possibly TRBD1 for D (6 bases). Trimming left V 7 bases short and J 0 bases short, with 10 bases between. CDR1 is MNHNS and CDR2 is SASEGT in the germline V gene. There are 15 residues in the CDR3. The CDR3 nucleotides are TGTGCCAGCAAAATACAGGGCTCTGGGGCCAACGTCCTGACTTTC. This gives the protein CASKIQGSGANVLTF.

This clonotype was counted a few times. The chain is built from TRBV19 and TRBJ2-5, with a tentative D call TRBD1 (7 bases). This CDR3 contains 15 residues. CDR1 and CDR2 (germline): LNHDA, SQIVND (reference sequence). Trimming took off 5 bases at V and 4 bases at J, with 17 bases between the two ends. CDR3 residues: CASSETGRRIETQYF. In DNA, the CDR3 is TGTGCCAGTAGTGAGACAGGGAGGAGAATAGAGACCCAGTACTTC.

The chain is built from TRBV7-8 and TRBJ2-3, with 13 bases lining up with TRBD2. Germline trimming cut 5 bases from V and 6 bases from J; bases unmatched to any gene: 5. In germline, CDR1 is SGHVS, CDR2 FQNEAQ. There are 15 residues in the CDR3. The CDR3 DNA is TGTGCCAGCAGCCAACTAGCGGGGGGGCTTGATACGCAGTATTTT. As protein: CASSQLAGGLDTQYF.

This clonotype was picked up a small number of times. The genes are TRBV6-1 and TRBJ2-5; D is undetermined. This CDR3 comprises 14 residues. Per the germline V gene, CDR1 is MNHNS and CDR2 is SASEGT. Trimming removed 6 bases from V and 5 bases from J, with 16 bases in between. The CDR3 nucleotides read TGTGCCAGCAGCTGGACGTCTAATTGGGAGACCCAGTACTTC. Protein: CASSWTSNWETQYF.

In its sample, this clonotype was seen a few times. The chain couples TRBV6-5 to TRBJ2-1; 10 positions match TRBD1. CDR1 and CDR2 (germline): MNHEY, SVGAGI. The J segment lost 2 bases and the V segment lost 0 bases, leaving 1 base of the junction unmatched. There are 16 residues in the CDR3. CDR3 coding DNA: TGTGCCAGCAGTTACTCGGGACAGGGGACCTACAATGAGCAGTTCTTC. Protein sequence: CASSYSGQGTYNEQFF.

This clonotype has more than one count but fewer than ten. The gene calls are TRBV21-1 and TRBJ1-5. TRBV21-1 is a known pseudogene. The CDR3 runs 16 residues. The CDR3 bases are TGTGCCAGCAGCAAAGCGAAGAGGGTCTGGGATCAGCCCCAGCATTTT. The encoded protein is CASSKAKRVWDQPQHF.

The rearrangement uses TRBV5-4 and TRBJ1-2, with no clear D. Germline CDR1 is SGHNT and CDR2 is YYREEE (reference sequence). The CDR3 is made up of 15 amino acids. V gave up 4 bases and J gave up 4 bases, with 17 bases separating them. DNA of the CDR3: TGTGCCAGCAGCACTGGCCAGGACGGGTTCTATGGCTACACCTTC. Amino acids: CASSTGQDGFYGYTF.

The chain joins TRBV6-2 or TRBV6-3 to TRBJ2-7; D is possibly TRBD1 or TRBD2 (5 bases each). Per the germline V gene, CDR1 is MNHEY and CDR2 is SVGEGT. V was clipped by 10 bases and J by 5 bases, with 18 bases between them. The CDR3 covers 13 residues. The CDR3 DNA reads TGTGCCACCGGGCCGGGGACCGTCCACGAGCAGTACTTC. Protein: CATGPGTVHEQYF.

The J gene is TRBJ1-2, the V gene TRBV4-2; 7 bases are shared with TRBD1. The germline CDR1 and CDR2 sequences are LGHNA and YNFKEQ. With V trimmed by 0 bases and J by 5 bases, 6 bases remained unmatched. The CDR3 sequence is 15 residues long. The CDR3 sequence: CASSQDPGTAYGYTF. DNA for the CDR3: TGTGCCAGCAGCCAAGACCCCGGGACAGCGTATGGCTACACCTTC.

This clonotype was seen only a few times. The chain combines TRBV12-3 or TRBV12-4 with TRBJ2-3; the D is unclear. This CDR3 comprises 14 residues. V dropped 5 bases and J dropped 1 base, with 10 bases sitting between them. The DNA of the CDR3 is TGTGCCAGCAGTGCGGACGGACGCACAGATACGCAGTATTTT. Its translation: CASSADGRTDTQYF.

This clonotype was counted only a few times. The V call is TRBV27, the J call TRBJ1-5; 7 nucleotides match TRBD1. The length of the CDR3 is 16 residues. Germline V lookup: CDR1 MNHEY, CDR2 SMNVEV (reference sequence). The V gene end was trimmed by 3 bases and the J gene end by 0 bases; junction bases not matched to a gene: 5. The CDR3 protein is CASSFLYRGSNQPQHF. The CDR3 nucleotides read TGTGCCAGCAGTTTCTTATACAGGGGTAGCAATCAGCCCCAGCATTTT.